The clone carrying this T cell receptor beta chain was seen repeatedly, ten times or more. The antigen remains unidentified. Stated time point: patch test 1, 2 weeks after DPC sensitization. Treatment reported: therapeutic diphenylcyclopropenone sensitization with weekly scalp DPC. The data are from a study of human T cells and chemical hapten exposure. Overall study context: Sensitization applied 2% DPC to about 2 cm by about 2 cm of upper inner arm skin. Per-sample TCR yields varied mainly from small pooled library volume differences. Broader study findings: With DPC sensitization, TCRs exceeding 1 in 1000 frequency showed no change.

The trim removed 5 bases at V and 5 bases at J, leaving 11 bases unmatched. Germline V lookup: CDR1 SGHDN, CDR2 FVKESK. The CDR3 runs to 15 residues. The library gave individual cDNA molecules unique molecular identifiers. TCRdb fed the RACE reads into MiXCR, producing one record per CDR3 protein. In the table there are around 53,000 distinct CDR3 sequences, 9.3% of which are singletons. Sample: whole blood, taken in connection with sensitization to the hapten diphenylcyclopropenone (DPC). The clonotype was recovered from a woman between 45 and 60 years old with alopecia areata. Some clones in this sample may be carry-over from other donors' samples. The chain joins TRBV14 to TRBJ1-2; 7 bases line up with TRBD1. The CDR3 protein is CASSIDRVSAYGYTF. The CDR3 DNA sequence: TGTGCCAGCAGCATCGACAGGGTTAGCGCGTATGGCTACACCTTC.